This TCR beta chain was sequenced during a study of response to subunit inactivated influenza vaccine. The study, taken as a whole, reports: Few additional T cells are recruited per seasonal influenza vaccination, authors suggested.

This clonotype was seen a handful of times. The antigen is undetermined. TCRdb re-called the RT-PCR reads with MiXCR, one entry per CDR3 protein. The sample carries roughly 700,000 distinct CDR3 sequences, about 15% recorded once. The germline gives CDR1 SEHNR, CDR2 FQNEAQ (reference sequence). Trimming cost V 3 bases and J 6 bases, with 11 bases left between them. The CDR3 has 13 residues. The sample consisted of PBMCs from blood, taken about 12 days after vaccination. The sequence was obtained from a man aged 45 to 65 who received an inactivated influenza vaccine. This chain joins TRBV7-9 and TRBJ1-2, with D perhaps matching TRBD1 (5 bases). CDR3 sequence reads: CASSLGRMDGYTF. In DNA form, the CDR3 reads TGTGCCAGCAGCTTGGGACGAATGGATGGCTACACCTTC. Together with reference TRBV7-9 and TRBJ1-2, the CDR3 gives the full variable domain: DTGVSQNPRHKITKRGQNVTFRCDPISEHNRLYWYRQTLGQGPEFLTYFQNEAQLEKSRLLSDRFSAERPKGSFSTLEIQRTEQGDSAMYLCASSLGRMDGYTFGSGTRLTVV.